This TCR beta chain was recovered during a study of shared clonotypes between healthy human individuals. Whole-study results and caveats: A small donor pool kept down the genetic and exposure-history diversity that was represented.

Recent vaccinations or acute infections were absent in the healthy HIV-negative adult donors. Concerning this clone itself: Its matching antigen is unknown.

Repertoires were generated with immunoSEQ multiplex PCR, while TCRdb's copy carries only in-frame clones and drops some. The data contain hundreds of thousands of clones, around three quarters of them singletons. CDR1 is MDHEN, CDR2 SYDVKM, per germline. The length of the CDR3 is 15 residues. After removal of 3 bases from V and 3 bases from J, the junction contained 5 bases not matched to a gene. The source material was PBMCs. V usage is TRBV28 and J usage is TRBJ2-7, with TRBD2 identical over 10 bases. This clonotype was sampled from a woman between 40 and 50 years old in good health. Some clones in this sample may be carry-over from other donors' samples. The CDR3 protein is CASSFTRTSGYEQYF. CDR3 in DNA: TGTGCCAGCAGTTTTACACGGACTAGCGGCTACGAGCAGTACTTC. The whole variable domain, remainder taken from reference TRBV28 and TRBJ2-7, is DVKVTQSSRYLVKRTGEKVFLECVQDMDHENMFWYRQDPGLGLRLIYFSYDVKMKEKGDIPEGYSVSREKKERFSLILESASTNQTSMYLCASSFTRTSGYEQYFGPGTRLTVT.